This TCR beta chain was recovered during a study of OX40 agonist ivuxolimab in advanced cancers. This clone was seen a few times. Repertoires were generated with immunoSEQ multiplex PCR, while TCRdb's copy carries only in-frame clones and drops some. The sample lists approximately 23,000 clones, roughly four fifths occurring once. The CDR3 has 13 residues. Between the trimmed V and J ends, which lost 4 bases and 5 bases, there was a span of 11 bases. Germline values: CDR1 LGHNA, CDR2 YSLEER. The V call is TRBV4-3, the J call TRBJ1-1, with unresolved D. The sample was CD4+ or CD8+ T cells sorted from blood, taken in a trial of the OX40 agonist ivuxolimab. This TCR derives from an adult with an advanced solid tumor such as melanoma, head and neck, liver or kidney cancer. Written as DNA, the CDR3 is TGCGCCAGCAGCCCCACTAGGTGGACTGAAGCTTTCTTT. Translated, it gives CASSPTRWTEAFF.